A single TCR beta chain is shown here with its context. It lacks a known antigen. Sequence at one end of the junction differs from germline and may be a read error. The cohort comprised some 700 healthy bone marrow donors. At the time of sampling, all cohort members were nominally healthy, though unrecorded immune exposures were likely present. The donor tested CMV seropositive and was one of the 289 seropositive cohort members. Each donor provided a peripheral blood sample, and peripheral blood mononuclear cells were used for TCR beta sequencing. The Qiagen DNeasy Blood Extraction Kit was used to extract genomic DNA from the blood cell samples. The data originate from a study of cytomegalovirus exposure and HLA in healthy donors (dated by TCRdb to the late 2010s). Study-wide context: An earlier analysis of roughly 630 of the donors reported roughly 270 Gb of sequence data and 100 million to 130 million unique TCR beta sequences from about 179 million T cells. Approximately 310 gigabases of sequencing data and approximately 85 million unique TCR sequences were included in an early release covering about 700 HLA-typed donors. Of the roughly 400 genotyped donors, approximately 83% fell in the genetic ancestry cluster associated with self-reported Caucasian donors. The study was designed to test whether signatures of past pathogen exposure could be identified by cataloging public T cell receptors. The study used immunosequencing to profile the T cell repertoires of some 600 subjects and linked those repertoires to cytomegalovirus serostatus. In addition to the first cohort of approximately 650 subjects, a separate validation cohort of some 120 different subjects was used. High-throughput TCR immunosequencing, statistical association of individual TCRs with disease status, and machine learning were combined to predict cytomegalovirus infection status. A later analysis re-examined previously published TCR beta repertoires from several hundred donors and added high-resolution HLA genotyping to investigate patterns of TCR occurrence. Rather than drawing on any new phenotypic data, the later analysis identified candidate immune exposures from TCR beta sequences and the way those sequences occurred across donors. To decide whether each TCR beta V gene segment behaved as functional or pseudogenic, an earlier analysis of fewer than 750 of the donors relied on high-throughput TCR beta sequencing. Donor age, sex, ethnicity and CMV serostatus were compiled alongside the repertoire data. In a later genetic analysis, genome-wide SNP genotypes for 398 of the 666 donors were used, and that subset was treated as a discovery cohort. All discovery cohort repertoires had been generated on a single sequencing platform. HLA typing included class I and class II loci at four-digit resolution. Typing coverage differed by locus: A, B, C, DRB1 and DQB1 were typed in roughly 629-640 donors, DQA1 in about 560, DPA1 in approximately 610, and DPB1 in 472. A few DR-DQ haplotypes were handled as single units for association and clustering because linkage in the cohort was strong. Among some 400 genotyped donors of the cohort, an average of roughly 230,000 unique TCR beta nucleotide sequences was sequenced per donor, of which about 20% were non-productive. Paper-wide results and their limitations: At a false discovery rate of 0.05, a later analysis linked 15,000 to 20,000 TCR beta sequences to specific HLA alleles. Across donors, most TCR sequences were observed very rarely, whereas some public TCRs were present in many individuals. In a later analysis, the rate of TCR association differed among HLA loci, with DRB1 alleles having the most associated TCRs and HLA-C alleles having the fewest. Linkage disequilibrium might explain the correlated functional status among segregating V segments, but an unknown experimental factor could not be ruled out. A later genetic analysis reported fewer N-insertions in productive TCRs among donors in an Asian-associated ancestry cluster than the 666-donor mean. An association between a missense DCLRE1C variant and V-gene and J-gene trimming of TCR beta chains was found in a later genetic analysis and replicated in an independent cohort. A further reported finding was that TCR beta sequences accurately predicted the HLA-A and HLA-B alleles for most subjects in the first cohort. The 87-base-pair reads could not distinguish some IMGT-functional V segments, including TRBV6-2 and TRBV6-3, so those segments were excluded. The study gave a list of some 150 TCR beta chains associated with cytomegalovirus. A later analysis reported that several top co-occurrence clusters appeared linked to parvovirus B19, influenza, CMV and Epstein-Barr virus. A later analysis found that most CMV-associated TCR beta chains appeared HLA-restricted, with HLA associations seemingly driven largely by CMV exposure. Because counts were too low, some 16 rarely observed V segments, including chromosome 9 orphons, were excluded from the earlier analysis of a few hundred of the donors. A cluster of highly shared sequence variants was judged likely to represent a technical artifact of the sequencing pipeline. In a later analysis, HLA-associated TCR beta chains were found to be more clonally expanded and to have lower generation probabilities than equally common non-associated chains. Because HLA typing was unavailable for some donors at each locus, only the typed subset was used in association tests. Strong co-occurrence of HLA alleles, especially DR and DQ, made assigning TCR associations to individual alleles difficult. The authors suggested that the approach could potentially be generalized to other disease states and immunological phenotypes. In an earlier analysis of fewer than 750 of the donors, most TCR beta V segments were observed in productive rearrangements about 87% or about 30% of the time, broadly matching IMGT annotations. Cytomegalovirus status was reported to be diagnosed by the classifier with high specificity and sensitivity in both the original and validation cohorts. Roughly uniform sequencing depth across donors was assumed in presence/absence analyses, although this assumption may not hold. The cohort was sequenced for TCR beta chains only, and without alpha or paired-chain data the features that could be detected were limited. In vitro tests confirmed that a few of the cytomegalovirus-associated TCR beta chains recognize cytomegalovirus antigens. CMV serostatus was the only immune exposure information available for the cohort.

The library was built by means of the immunoSEQ multiplex PCR assay. A mixture of 60 forward primers for TCR Vbeta segments and 13 reverse primers for TCR Jbeta segments was used in the multiplex PCR. A multiplex PCR assay on genomic DNA amplified the CDR3 region of rearranged TCR beta genes. The Illumina HiSeq System was used to sequence the amplified TCR beta libraries as 87-base-pair reads. In the authors' own workflow: In a later analysis, 80 million or so unique TCR beta chains were counted across the roughly 670 repertoires, and about 9.9 million of these chains were shared by at least two donors. To remove PCR and sequencing errors, raw reads were error-corrected and collapsed into unique sequences using a nearest-neighbor algorithm that merged closely related sequences. V, D and J gene segments were assigned by aligning CDR3 sequences to IMGT reference sequences. For a sequence to be retained, a match of at least six nucleotides to both a V gene segment and a J gene segment was required. A rearrangement counted as productive if the CDR3 had no stop codons and remained in frame with V and J, and every other rearrangement counted as non-productive. CDR3 was defined by IMGT convention, running from the second conserved V-encoded cysteine to the conserved J-encoded phenylalanine. Sequences without an unambiguous match to a single V gene segment were excluded from the earlier analysis of about 630 of the donors. An earlier analysis of 587 of the donors classified V segments as functional when productive rearrangements were above 56.7% and as segregating when the standard deviation between donors was above 5%. A statistical classification framework was built to diagnose cytomegalovirus status from the catalog of TCR beta chain sequences. In a later analysis, V and J genes were assigned by comparing TCR nucleotide sequences against IMGT/GENE-DB human TR gene sequences. In a later analysis, CDR3 sequences and most-parsimonious VDJ recombination scenarios were assigned using the TCRdist pipeline. In a later analysis, each TCR beta chain was defined by its CDR3 amino acid sequence together with its V-gene family, and reads without a unique V-gene family were excluded. A later analysis removed 500 to 650 highly shared, low-generation-probability nucleotide sequences to deal with suspected cross-contamination and a sequencing artifact. A later analysis calculated a clonal expansion index for each public chain from normalized within-repertoire ranks of inferred template counts. In a later analysis, generation probabilities were computed with a VDJ recombination model fitted to out-of-frame rearrangements, and the resulting probabilities were checked against IGoR. In a later analysis, TCR-TCR, TCR-HLA and TCR-CMV co-occurrence was scored with hypergeometric tests, and a repertoire-size bias correction was applied to TCR pairs. False discovery rates were estimated in a later analysis by permuting HLA or CMV assignments 20 times. A later analysis grouped co-occurring TCRs with DBSCAN, adding TCRdist sequence similarity when clustering within HLA-allele-positive subsets. Repertoires with fewer than 30,000 or more than 120,000 public chains were left out of co-occurrence clustering, as were about 5 repertoires with anomalous nucleotide sharing. TCRdb took over this immuneACCESS table, retaining in-frame rearrangements with V and J assigned. Such tables are incomplete; in checked studies, under half of the missing clones stem from an unresolved V gene, and the remainder is unexplained. The V and J calls and clone size come from that table; D and trimming were worked out from the DNA. Recorded for this sample are over 150,000 clones; about 65% of them occurred a single time. The ten largest clones take up around 4.5% of the sample.

Taken from the germline V gene, the CDR1 and CDR2 loops are SGHTA and FQGNSA. The CDR3 numbers 9 residues from cysteine through phenylalanine. Only the CDR3 part of the read is kept: 27 bases, read in frame from the first base. This sequence uses TRBV7-2 and TRBJ1-1; 7 junctional bases match TRBD1. Material for sequencing was PBMCs. This sequence was found in a woman younger than 30 in good health and CMV-seropositive. The encoded CDR3 is CASSLVTGF. The DNA sequence reads TGTGCCAGCAGCTTAGTGACAGGGTTT.